This T cell receptor beta chain appears in the sequencing data of a study of Ad26.COV2.S vaccination and SARS-CoV-2 variants. Treatment indicated: 15 to 20 received Ad26.COV2.S at low or high dose, single or two shots; about 5 received placebo; per-sample allocation not given. Specimens were obtained on day 63 following the first vaccine or placebo injection. Germline CDR1 and CDR2: LGHNA and YSLEER. V was clipped by 0 bases and J by 5 bases, with 16 bases between them. The CDR3 contains 16 residues. General observations from the study: Vaccine recipients and placebo recipients showed similar non-spike TCR breadth.

The table came from immunoSEQ multiplex PCR; TCRdb's copy has only in-frame clones and leaves some out. This repertoire shows around 240,000 clones, roughly 90% found once; its top ten account for about 10%. As to this clone: What it binds is unknown.

This rearrangement joins TRBV4-3 to TRBJ1-1; D remains unclear. The specimen comprised peripheral blood, sampled in a trial of Ad26.COV2.S vaccine versus placebo. The sequence derives from a person aged 18 to 65 who received the Ad26.COV2.S COVID-19 vaccine or a placebo. This CDR3 is CASSQEVTGAYTEAFF. The CDR3 DNA reads TGCGCCAGCAGCCAAGAGGTAACGGGAGCGTATACTGAAGCTTTCTTT.